This TCR beta chain was obtained from a study of T cell repertoires in cytomegalovirus infection. Study details: A matching HLA type, together with CMV infection, was signaled by public TCR beta signatures.

Germline CDR1 and CDR2: MNHNY and SVGAGI (reference sequence). The ends were cut back, 4 bases at V and 3 bases at J, with 14 bases in the middle. CDR3 length: 15 residues. Notes on this clonotype: No antigen is known for it.

Each CDR3 protein is one row after TCRdb ran MiXCR on the reads. The sample includes approximately 110,000 distinct CDR3 sequences, over 30% of them seen just once. This TCR was sampled from a human donor in good health (CMV status not recorded). Some clones in this sample may be carry-over from other donors' samples. The sequencing here drew on CD8+ T cells from cultured PBMCs, taken from culture after CMV antigen stimulation. The rearrangement links TRBV6-6 to TRBJ2-3; tentative D call: TRBD2 (5 bases). CDR3 nucleotides: TGTGCCAGCAGTTGGTCCGGGGATTTAACAGATACGCAGTATTTT. This gives the protein CASSWSGDLTDTQYF.